This T cell receptor (beta chain) was observed in a study of T cells in women clearing cervical HPV infection. Turning to this clone: No antigen is known for it. The read terminates 3 residues ahead of where the CDR3 ends, so the germline J gene completes it.

Regarding the study as a whole: Combining TCR richness with V gene abundances gave roughly 0.84 AUC. Repertoire richness, not evenness, was significantly elevated in CIN3+ cases versus controls.

MY09/MY11 PCR detected cervical HPV DNA; dot-blot assigned genotypes. immunoSEQ multiplex PCR used an average of 1200 ng genomic DNA. Clones were sequenced by immunoSEQ multiplex PCR, and TCRdb holds only the in-frame ones, with some missing. The repertoire table contains approximately 25,000 clones. Germline V gives CDR1 GTSNPN, CDR2 SVGIG (reference sequence). With 3 bases clipped from V and 7 bases from J, the junction kept 7 bases outside the gene matches. The CDR3 is 15 amino acids. The source material was blood buffy coat. This sequence joins TRBV30 and TRBJ1-6; 9 nucleotides match TRBD1. This TCR came from a woman between 18 and 75 years old with a cervical HPV16 infection that either progressed to CIN3+ or cleared (not recorded which). The covered CDR3 bases are TGTGCCTGGAGGTCATTGGGGACAGGGAATTCACCC. It translates to CAWRSLGTGNSP. The whole CDR3 is CAWRSLGTGNSPLHF.